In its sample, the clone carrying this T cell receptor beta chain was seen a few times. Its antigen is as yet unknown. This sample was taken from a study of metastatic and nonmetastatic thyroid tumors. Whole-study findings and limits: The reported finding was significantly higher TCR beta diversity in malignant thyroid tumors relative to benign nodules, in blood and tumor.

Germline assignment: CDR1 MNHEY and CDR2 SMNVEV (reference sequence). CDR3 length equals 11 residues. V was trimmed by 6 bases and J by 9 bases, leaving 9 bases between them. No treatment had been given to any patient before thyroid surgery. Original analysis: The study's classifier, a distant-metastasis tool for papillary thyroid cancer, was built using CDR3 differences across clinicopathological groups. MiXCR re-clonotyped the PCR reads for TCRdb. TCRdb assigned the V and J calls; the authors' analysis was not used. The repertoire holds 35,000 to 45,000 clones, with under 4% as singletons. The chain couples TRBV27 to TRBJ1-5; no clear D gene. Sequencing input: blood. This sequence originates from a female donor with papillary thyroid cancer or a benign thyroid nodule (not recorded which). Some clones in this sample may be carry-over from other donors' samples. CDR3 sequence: CASSYPGPQHF. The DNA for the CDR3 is TGTGCCAGCAGCTATCCTGGGCCCCAGCATTTT.